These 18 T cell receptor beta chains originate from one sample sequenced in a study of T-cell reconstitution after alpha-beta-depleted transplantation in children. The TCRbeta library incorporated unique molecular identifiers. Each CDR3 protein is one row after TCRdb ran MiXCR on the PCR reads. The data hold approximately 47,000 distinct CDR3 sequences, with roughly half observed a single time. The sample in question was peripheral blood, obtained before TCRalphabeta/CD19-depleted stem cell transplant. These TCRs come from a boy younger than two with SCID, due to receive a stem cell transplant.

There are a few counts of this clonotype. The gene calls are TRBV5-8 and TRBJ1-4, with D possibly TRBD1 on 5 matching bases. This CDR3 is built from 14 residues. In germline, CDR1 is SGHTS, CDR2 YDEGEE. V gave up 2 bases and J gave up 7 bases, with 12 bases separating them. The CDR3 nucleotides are TGTGCCAGCAGCTTAAGGGACGTGGGTGAAAAACTGTTTTTT. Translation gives CASSLRDVGEKLFF.

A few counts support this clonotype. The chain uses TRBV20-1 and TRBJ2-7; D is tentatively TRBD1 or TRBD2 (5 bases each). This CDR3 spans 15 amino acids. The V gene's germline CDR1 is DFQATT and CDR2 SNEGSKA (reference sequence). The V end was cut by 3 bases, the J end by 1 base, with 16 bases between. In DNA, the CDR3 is TGCAGTGCTAGTCTCAGACTAAGGGGATCCTACGAGCAGTACTTC. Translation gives CSASLRLRGSYEQYF.

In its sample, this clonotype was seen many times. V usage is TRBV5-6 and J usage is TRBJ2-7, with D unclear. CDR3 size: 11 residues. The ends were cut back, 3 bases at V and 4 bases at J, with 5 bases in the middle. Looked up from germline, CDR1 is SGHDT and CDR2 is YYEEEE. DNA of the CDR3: TGTGCCAGCAGCTATACTTACGAGCAGTACTTC. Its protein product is CASSYTYEQYF.

In DNA, the CDR3 is TGTGCCAGCAGCCTCACCGATCCCTACGAGCAGTACTTC. Its translation is CASSLTDPYEQYF. This rearrangement joins TRBV7-2 to TRBJ2-7; D ambiguous. Trimming cost V 5 bases and J 2 bases, with 10 bases left between them. The CDR3 covers 13 residues. Germline V gene sequence: CDR1 SGHTA, CDR2 FQGNSA.

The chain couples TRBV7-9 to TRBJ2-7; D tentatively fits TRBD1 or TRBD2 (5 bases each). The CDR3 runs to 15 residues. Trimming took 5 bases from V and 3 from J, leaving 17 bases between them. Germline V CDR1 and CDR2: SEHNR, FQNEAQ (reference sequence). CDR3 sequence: CASSNGALILYEQYF. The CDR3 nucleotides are TGTGCCAGCAGCAACGGGGCCCTGATCCTCTACGAGCAGTACTTC. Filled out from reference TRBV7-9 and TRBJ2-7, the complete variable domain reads DTGVSQNPRHKITKRGQNVTFRCDPISEHNRLYWYRQTLGQGPEFLTYFQNEAQLEKSRLLSDRFSAERPKGSFSTLEIQRTEQGDSAMYLCASSNGALILYEQYFGPGTRLTVT.

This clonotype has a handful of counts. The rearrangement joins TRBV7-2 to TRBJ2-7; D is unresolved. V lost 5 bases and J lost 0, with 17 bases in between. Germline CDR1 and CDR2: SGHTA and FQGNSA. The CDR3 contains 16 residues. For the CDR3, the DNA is TGTGCCAGCAGCCCACTTCCAACAGCAACCTCCTACGAGCAGTACTTC. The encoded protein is CASSPLPTATSYEQYF.

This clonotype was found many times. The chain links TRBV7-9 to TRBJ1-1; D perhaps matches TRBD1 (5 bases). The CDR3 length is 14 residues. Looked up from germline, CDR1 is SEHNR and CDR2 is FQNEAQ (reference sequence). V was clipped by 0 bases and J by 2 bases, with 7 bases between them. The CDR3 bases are TGTGCCAGCAGCTTAGCCGGGGCAAACACTGAAGCTTTCTTT. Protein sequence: CASSLAGANTEAFF. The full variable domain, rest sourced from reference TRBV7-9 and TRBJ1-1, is DTGVSQNPRHKITKRGQNVTFRCDPISEHNRLYWYRQTLGQGPEFLTYFQNEAQLEKSRLLSDRFSAERPKGSFSTLEIQRTEQGDSAMYLCASSLAGANTEAFFGQGTRLTVV.

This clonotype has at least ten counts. The CDR3 sequence is CASSSRVGGANVLTF. The CDR3 region has the DNA TGCGCCAGCAGCTCCAGGGTCGGTGGGGCCAACGTCCTGACTTTC. The gene calls are TRBV5-1 and TRBJ2-6; D is possibly TRBD1 (5 bases). Trimming removed 3 bases from V and 3 bases from J, with 10 bases in between. The CDR3 loop spans 15 amino acids. CDR1 is SGHRS, CDR2 YFSETQ, per germline. The whole variable domain, remainder taken from reference TRBV5-1 and TRBJ2-6, is KAGVTQTPRYLIKTRGQQVTLSCSPISGHRSVSWYQQTPGQGLQFLFEYFSETQRNKGNFPGRFSGRQFSNSRSEMNVSTLELGDSALYLCASSSRVGGANVLTFGAGSRLTVL.

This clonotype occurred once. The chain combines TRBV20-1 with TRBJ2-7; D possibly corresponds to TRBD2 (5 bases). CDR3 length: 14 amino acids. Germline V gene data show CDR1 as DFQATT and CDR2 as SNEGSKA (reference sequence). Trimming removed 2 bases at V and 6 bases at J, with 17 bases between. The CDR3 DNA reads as TGCAGTGCTAGACCCGGAGGTAATCGTGGCGAGCAGTACTTC. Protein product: CSARPGGNRGEQYF.

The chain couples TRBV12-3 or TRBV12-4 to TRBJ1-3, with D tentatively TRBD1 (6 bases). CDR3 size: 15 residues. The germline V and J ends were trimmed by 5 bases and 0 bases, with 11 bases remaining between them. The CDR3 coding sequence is TGTGCCAGCAGTCTGGGACAAAACTCTGGAAACACCATATATTTT. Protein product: CASSLGQNSGNTIYF.

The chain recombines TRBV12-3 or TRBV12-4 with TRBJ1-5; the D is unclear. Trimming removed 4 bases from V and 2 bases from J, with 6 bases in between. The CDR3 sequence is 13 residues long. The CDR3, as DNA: TGTGCCAGCAGTTCGATGGGCAATCAGCCCCAGCATTTT. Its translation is CASSSMGNQPQHF.

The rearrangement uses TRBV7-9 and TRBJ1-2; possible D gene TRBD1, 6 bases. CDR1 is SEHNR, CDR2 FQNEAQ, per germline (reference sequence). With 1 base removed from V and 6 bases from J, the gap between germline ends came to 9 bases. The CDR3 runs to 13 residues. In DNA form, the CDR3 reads TGTGCCAGCAGCTTAGAGAACAGGGATGGCTACACCTTC. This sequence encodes CASSLENRDGYTF.

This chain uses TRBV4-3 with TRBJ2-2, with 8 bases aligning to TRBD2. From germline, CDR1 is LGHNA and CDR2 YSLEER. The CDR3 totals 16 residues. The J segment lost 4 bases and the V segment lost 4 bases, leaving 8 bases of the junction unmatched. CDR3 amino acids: CASSPGGETVTGELFF. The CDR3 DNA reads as TGCGCCAGCAGCCCCGGGGGGGAAACGGTCACCGGGGAGCTGTTTTTT.

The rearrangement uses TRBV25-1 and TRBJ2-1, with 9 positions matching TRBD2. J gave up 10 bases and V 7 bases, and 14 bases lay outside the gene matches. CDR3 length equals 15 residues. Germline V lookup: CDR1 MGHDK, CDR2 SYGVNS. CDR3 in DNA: TGTGCCAGCACCTTTTCCGGGACTAGCTCTAAAGAGCAGTTCTTC. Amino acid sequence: CASTFSGTSSKEQFF.

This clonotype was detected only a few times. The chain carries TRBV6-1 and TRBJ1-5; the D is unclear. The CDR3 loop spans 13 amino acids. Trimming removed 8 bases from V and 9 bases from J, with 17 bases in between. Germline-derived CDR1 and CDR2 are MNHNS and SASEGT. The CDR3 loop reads CASCPSGRGPQHF. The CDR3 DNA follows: TGTGCCAGCTGTCCGTCAGGCCGCGGGCCCCAGCATTTT.

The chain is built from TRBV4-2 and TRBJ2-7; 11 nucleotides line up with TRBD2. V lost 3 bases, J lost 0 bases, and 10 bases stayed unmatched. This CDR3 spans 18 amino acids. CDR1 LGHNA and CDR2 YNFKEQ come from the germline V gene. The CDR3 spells CASSHELAGGFSSYEQYF. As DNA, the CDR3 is TGTGCCAGCAGCCACGAGCTAGCGGGGGGCTTTAGCTCCTACGAGCAGTACTTC.

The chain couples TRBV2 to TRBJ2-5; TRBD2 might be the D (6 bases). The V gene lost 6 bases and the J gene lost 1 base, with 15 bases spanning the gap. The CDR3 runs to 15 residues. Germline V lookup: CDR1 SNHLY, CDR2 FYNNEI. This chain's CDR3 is CASSLAQTAQETQYF. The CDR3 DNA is TGTGCCAGCAGCCTAGCGCAGACAGCCCAAGAGACCCAGTACTTC.

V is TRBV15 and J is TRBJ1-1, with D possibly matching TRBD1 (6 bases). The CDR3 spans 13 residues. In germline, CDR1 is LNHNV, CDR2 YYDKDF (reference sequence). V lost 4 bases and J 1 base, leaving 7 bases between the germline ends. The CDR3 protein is CATSMDRNTEAFF. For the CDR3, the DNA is TGTGCCACCAGCATGGACAGGAACACTGAAGCTTTCTTT.